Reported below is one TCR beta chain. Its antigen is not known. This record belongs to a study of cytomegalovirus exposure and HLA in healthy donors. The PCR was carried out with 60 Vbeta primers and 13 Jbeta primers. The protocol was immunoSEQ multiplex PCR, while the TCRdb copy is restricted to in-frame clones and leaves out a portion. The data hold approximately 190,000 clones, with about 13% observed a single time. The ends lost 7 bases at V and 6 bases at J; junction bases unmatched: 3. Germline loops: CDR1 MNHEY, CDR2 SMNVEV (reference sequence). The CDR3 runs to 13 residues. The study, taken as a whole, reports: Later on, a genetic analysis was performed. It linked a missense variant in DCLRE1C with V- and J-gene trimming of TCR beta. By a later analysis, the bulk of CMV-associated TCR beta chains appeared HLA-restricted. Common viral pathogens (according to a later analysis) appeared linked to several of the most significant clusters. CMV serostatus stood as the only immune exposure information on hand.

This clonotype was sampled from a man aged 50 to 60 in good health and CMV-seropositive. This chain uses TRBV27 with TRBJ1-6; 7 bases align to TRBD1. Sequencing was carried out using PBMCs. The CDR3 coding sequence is TGTGCCAGCACCACAGGGGCTAATTCACCCCTCCACTTT. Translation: CASTTGANSPLHF.